This TCR beta chain was sequenced for a study of T cell responses to AZD1222 COVID-19 vaccine. Generated by immunoSEQ multiplex PCR, the TCRdb table keeps only in-frame clones and is missing some. This specimen shows under 150,000 clones; the ten leading clones hold around 2.4%. Comments on this clone: Antigen specificity is unknown.

V trimming: 6 bases; J trimming: 4 bases; junction bases outside the gene matches: 4. Germline-derived CDR1 and CDR2 are MNHNY and SVGAGI (reference sequence). CDR3 size: 14 residues. Study-level points and caveats: Researchers took repertoire samples only after the peak T cell response had come. Spike-wide vaccine-associated CD4 TCRs dominated at 160-218 and 743-854. Recipients of AZD1222 seropositive at baseline numbered only six or seven.

V and J are TRBV6-6 and TRBJ2-1; TRBD1 matches at 9 bases. What was sequenced was peripheral blood. The sequence derives from an adult in good health. CDR3: CASRPGTGYNEQFF. CDR3 coding DNA: TGTGCCAGCAGGCCCGGGACAGGGTACAATGAGCAGTTCTTC.